The clone carrying this T cell receptor (beta chain) was counted ten times or more. Its specificity is unknown. Germline V gene data show CDR1 as SEHNR and CDR2 as FQNEAQ (reference sequence). The CDR3 spans 13 residues. With 6 bases removed from V and 7 bases from J, the gap between germline ends came to 13 bases. These data originate in a study of T cell repertoires in cytomegalovirus infection. Overall study context: TCR beta signatures that were public indicated CMV infection and matching HLA type. General study findings and limits: Cumulative public TCR beta family frequency identified carriers of CMV plus the relevant HLA. What dominated the ex vivo response were HLA-C-restricted CMV-specific TCR beta clonotypes.

TCRdb used MiXCR to reprocess the reads, holding one entry per CDR3 protein. The data show about 250,000 distinct CDR3 sequences, over 15% seen once. The chain employs TRBV7-9 and TRBJ1-5, with TRBD1 as a possible D gene (5 bases). The sequencing sample was made of CD8+ T cells from PBMCs. The receptor's source is a human donor in good health (CMV status not recorded). Some clones in this sample may be carry-over from other donors' samples. Here the CDR3 DNA reads TGTGCCAGCAGTGACAGCATCGGGCAGCCCCAGCATTTT. Translation: CASSDSIGQPQHF.